In its sample, the clone carrying this T cell receptor beta chain was seen a few times. This sample was included in a study of human T cells and chemical hapten exposure. The time point denotes: patch test 2, 6 weeks after DPC sensitization. Treatment given: therapeutic diphenylcyclopropenone sensitization with weekly scalp DPC. TCRdb analysed the RACE reads with MiXCR anew, one entry per CDR3 protein. Counted here are a few hundred thousand distinct CDR3 sequences, around 6% occurring once; the ten biggest clones make up more than 5.5%. V lost 2 bases, J lost 4 bases, and 12 bases stayed unmatched. This CDR3 has 17 residues. Germline assignment: CDR1 MNHEY and CDR2 SMNVEV (reference sequence).

The source material was whole blood, sampled in connection with sensitization to the hapten diphenylcyclopropenone (DPC). The J gene is TRBJ2-7, the V gene TRBV27; 9 bases map to TRBD1. The TCR originated in a woman aged 18-29 years with alopecia areata. Some clones in this sample may be carry-over from other donors' samples. The CDR3 reads CASSLNPAGTGRYEQYF. DNA of the CDR3: TGTGCCAGCAGTTTAAACCCGGCAGGGACAGGGAGGTACGAGCAGTACTTC.